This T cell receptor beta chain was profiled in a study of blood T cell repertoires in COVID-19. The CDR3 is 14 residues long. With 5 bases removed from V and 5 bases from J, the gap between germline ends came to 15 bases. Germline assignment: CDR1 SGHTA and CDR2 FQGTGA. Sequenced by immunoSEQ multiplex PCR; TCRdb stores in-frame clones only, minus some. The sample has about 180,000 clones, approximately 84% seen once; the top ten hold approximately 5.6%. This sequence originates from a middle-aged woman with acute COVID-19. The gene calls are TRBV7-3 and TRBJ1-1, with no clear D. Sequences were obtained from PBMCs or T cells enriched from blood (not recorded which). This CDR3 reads CASSLSEERTEAFF. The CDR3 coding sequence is TGTGCCAGCAGCCTTTCTGAGGAGCGAACTGAAGCTTTCTTT.